This T cell receptor (beta chain) was captured by sequencing in a study of blood T cell repertoires in COVID-19. CDR1 is SNHLY and CDR2 is FYNNEI in the germline V gene. V gave up 3 bases and J gave up 2 bases, with 8 bases separating them. This CDR3 has 13 residues. Produced via immunoSEQ multiplex PCR; TCRdb's table is partial and in-frame only. Of about 90,000 clones in the sample, 80% are singletons; the top ten hold about 9.4%. The V and J genes are TRBV2 and TRBJ2-7; D possibly corresponds to TRBD2 (5 bases). The TCR sequence derives from a woman aged 65 to 85 with acute or convalescent COVID-19. The sample consisted of peripheral blood. The chain's CDR3 is CASSEPGTYEQYF. CDR3 nucleotide sequence: TGTGCCAGCAGTGAGCCGGGGACCTACGAGCAGTACTTC.